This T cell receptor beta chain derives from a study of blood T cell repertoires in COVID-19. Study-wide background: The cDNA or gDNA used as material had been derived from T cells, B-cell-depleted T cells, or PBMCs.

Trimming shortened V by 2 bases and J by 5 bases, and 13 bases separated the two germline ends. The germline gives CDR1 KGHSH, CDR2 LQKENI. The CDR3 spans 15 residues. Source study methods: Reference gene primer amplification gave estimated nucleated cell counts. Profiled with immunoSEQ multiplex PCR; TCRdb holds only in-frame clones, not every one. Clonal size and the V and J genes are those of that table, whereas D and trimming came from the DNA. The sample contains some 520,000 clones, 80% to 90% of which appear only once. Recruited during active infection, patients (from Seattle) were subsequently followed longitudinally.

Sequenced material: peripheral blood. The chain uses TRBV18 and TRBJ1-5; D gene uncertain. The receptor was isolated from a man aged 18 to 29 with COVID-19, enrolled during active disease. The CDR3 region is CASSPNGWEDQPQHF. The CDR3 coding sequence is TGTGCCAGCTCACCAAACGGCTGGGAGGATCAGCCCCAGCATTTT.